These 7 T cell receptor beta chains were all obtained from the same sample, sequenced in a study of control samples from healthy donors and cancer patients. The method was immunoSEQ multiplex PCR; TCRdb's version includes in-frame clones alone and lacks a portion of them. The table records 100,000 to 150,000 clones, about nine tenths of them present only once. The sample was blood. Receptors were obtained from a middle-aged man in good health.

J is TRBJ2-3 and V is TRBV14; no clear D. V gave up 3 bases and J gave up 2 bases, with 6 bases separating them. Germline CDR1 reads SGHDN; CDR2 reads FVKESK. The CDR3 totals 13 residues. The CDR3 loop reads CASSQRNTDTQYF. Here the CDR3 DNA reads TGTGCCAGCAGCCAGAGAAACACAGATACGCAGTATTTT.

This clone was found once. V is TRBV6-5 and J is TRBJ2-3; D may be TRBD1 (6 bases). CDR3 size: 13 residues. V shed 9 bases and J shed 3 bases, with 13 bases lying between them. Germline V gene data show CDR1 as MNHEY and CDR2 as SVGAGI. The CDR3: CASDRKETDTQYF. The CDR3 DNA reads TGTGCCAGTGACAGGAAGGAGACAGATACGCAGTATTTT.

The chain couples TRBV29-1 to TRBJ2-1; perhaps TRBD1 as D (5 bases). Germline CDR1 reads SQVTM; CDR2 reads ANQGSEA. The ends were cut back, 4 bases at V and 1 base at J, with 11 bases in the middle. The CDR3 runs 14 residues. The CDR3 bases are TGCAGCGTTGGGTCAGGGTTGTCCTACAATGAGCAGTTCTTC. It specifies CSVGSGLSYNEQFF.

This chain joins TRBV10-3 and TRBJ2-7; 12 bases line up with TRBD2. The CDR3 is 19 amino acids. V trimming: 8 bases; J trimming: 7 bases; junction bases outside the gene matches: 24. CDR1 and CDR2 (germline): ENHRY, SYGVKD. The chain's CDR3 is CAISPLQRLAGATLGEQYF. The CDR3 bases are TGTGCCATCTCTCCTCTACAACGACTAGCGGGGGCGACCCTCGGGGAGCAGTACTTC.

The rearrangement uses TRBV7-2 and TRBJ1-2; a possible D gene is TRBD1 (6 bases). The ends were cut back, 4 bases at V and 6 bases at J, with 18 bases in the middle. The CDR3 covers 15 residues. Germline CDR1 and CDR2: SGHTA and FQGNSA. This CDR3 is CASSWMVGAQNGYTF. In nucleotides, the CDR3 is TGTGCCAGCAGCTGGATGGTGGGGGCGCAGAATGGCTACACCTTC.

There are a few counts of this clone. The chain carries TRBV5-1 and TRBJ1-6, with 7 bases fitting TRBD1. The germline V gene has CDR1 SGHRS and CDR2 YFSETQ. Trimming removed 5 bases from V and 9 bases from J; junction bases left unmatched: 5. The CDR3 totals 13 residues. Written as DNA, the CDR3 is TGCGCCAGCAGGACAGGGTTGGGTTCACCCCTCCACTTT. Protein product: CASRTGLGSPLHF.

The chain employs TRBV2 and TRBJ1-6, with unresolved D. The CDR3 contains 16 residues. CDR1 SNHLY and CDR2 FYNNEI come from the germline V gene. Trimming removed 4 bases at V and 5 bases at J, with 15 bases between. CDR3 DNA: TGTGCCAGCAGTGCAATACTCTCTCTGGATAATTCACCCCTCCACTTT. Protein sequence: CASSAILSLDNSPLHF.